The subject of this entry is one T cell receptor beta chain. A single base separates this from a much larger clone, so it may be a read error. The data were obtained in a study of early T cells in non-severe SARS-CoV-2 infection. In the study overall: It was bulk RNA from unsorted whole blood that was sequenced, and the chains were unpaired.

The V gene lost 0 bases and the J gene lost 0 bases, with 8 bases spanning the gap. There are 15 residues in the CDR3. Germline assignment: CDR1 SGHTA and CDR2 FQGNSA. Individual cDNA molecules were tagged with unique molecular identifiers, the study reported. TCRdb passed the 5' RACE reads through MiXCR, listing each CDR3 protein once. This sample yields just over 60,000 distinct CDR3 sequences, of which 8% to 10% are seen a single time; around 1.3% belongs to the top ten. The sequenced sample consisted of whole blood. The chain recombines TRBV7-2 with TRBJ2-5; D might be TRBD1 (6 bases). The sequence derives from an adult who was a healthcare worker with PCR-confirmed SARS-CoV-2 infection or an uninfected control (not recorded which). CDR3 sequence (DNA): TGTGCCAGCAGCTTAGCGGGGGCGCACCAAGAGACCCAGTACTTC. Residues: CASSLAGAHQETQYF.